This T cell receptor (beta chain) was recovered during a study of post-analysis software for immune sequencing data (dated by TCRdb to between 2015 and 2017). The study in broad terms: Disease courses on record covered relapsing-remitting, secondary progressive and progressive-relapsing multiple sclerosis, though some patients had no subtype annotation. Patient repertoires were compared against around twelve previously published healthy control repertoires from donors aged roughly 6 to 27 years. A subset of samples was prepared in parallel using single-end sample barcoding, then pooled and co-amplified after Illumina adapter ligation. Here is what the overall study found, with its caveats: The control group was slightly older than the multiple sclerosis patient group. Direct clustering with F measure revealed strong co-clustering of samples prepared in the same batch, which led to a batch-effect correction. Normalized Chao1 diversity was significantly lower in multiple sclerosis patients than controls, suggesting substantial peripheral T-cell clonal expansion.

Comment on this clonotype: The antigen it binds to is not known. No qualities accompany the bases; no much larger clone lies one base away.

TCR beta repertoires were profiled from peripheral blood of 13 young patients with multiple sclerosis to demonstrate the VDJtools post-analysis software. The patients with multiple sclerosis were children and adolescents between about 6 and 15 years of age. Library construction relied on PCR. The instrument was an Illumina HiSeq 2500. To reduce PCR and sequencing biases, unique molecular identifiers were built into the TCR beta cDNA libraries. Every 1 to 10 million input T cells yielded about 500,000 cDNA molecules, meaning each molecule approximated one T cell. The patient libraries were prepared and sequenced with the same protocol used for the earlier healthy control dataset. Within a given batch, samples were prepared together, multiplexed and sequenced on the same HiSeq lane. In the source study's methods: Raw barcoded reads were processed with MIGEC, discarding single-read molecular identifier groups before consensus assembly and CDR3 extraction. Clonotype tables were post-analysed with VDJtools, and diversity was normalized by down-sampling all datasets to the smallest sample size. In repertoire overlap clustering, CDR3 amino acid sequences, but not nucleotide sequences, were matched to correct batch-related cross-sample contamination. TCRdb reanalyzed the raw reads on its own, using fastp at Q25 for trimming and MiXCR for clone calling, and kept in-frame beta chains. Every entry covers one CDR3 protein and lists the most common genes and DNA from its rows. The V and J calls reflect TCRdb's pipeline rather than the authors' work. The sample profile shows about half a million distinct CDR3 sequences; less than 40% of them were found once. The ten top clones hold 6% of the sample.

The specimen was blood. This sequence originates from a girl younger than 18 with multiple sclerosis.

The nucleotides read TGTGCCGCCGGCGGAGCGGGCAATGAGCAGTTCTTC. This encodes CAAGGAGNEQFF. The rearrangement joined TRBV6-5 to TRBJ2-1; TRBD2 is a possible D gene, resting on 6 matching bases. The V and J ends are trimmed by 11 bases and 6 bases, leaving 14 bases between them. CDR1 MNHEY and CDR2 SVGAGI are derived from the germline V gene. The CDR3 runs 12 amino acids, cysteine and phenylalanine included. Just CDR3 DNA is preserved here, 36 bases in frame from base 1.